This T cell receptor beta chain was documented in a study of CD8+CD57+ T cells in acquired aplastic anemia. Study details: Isolated CD4+ and CD8+ cells, once sorted, yielded DNA averaging around 2.9 ug. Healthy donor sequencing depth: 9 million to 10.8 million CD4+, 11 million to 13 million CD8+ reads. Study-wide results and caveats: Around 27 sequences, all CD8+ CDR3, were shared between patients and controls. Patients and healthy controls showed no significant CD8+ Simpson's diversity difference.

As concerns this clonotype: Its antigen is not identified. Germline and junction disagree at one end, which may indicate a read error.

The use of genomic DNA as template underpinned the TCR beta VDJ and CDR3 profiling. Each CDR3 protein gets one entry after TCRdb re-called the reads with MiXCR. Of about 180,000 distinct CDR3 sequences listed, approximately 46% are singletons. The V gene's germline CDR1 is DFQATT and CDR2 SNEGSKA (reference sequence). This CDR3 has 15 amino acids. The receptor was isolated from a human donor in good health. The chain joins TRBV20-1 to TRBJ2-3; 7 nucleotides match TRBD2. The sample consisted of sorted CD4+, CD8+, or CD8+CD57+ T cells (not recorded which) from PBMCs. CDR3 sequence: CCAWNLAEYTDTQYF. Here the CDR3 DNA reads TGCTGTGCGTGGAACCTAGCGGAATACACAGATACGCAGTATTTT.